There are a few counts of the clone carrying this TCR beta chain. Its antigen is still unknown. The sample originates from a study of identical twins. J gave up 0 bases and V 5 bases, and 11 bases lay outside the gene matches. CDR1 and CDR2 (germline): DFQATT, SNEGSKA (reference sequence). The CDR3 runs to 18 residues. Study findings and constraints: Cord blood beta clonotypes present at high abundance carried fewer insertions; no such pattern appeared in memory repertoires.

MiXCR, run by TCRdb on the 5' RACE reads, gives a single entry per CDR3 protein. Here the sample spans roughly 260,000 distinct CDR3 sequences, roughly an eighth being singletons. The clonotype was recovered from a woman aged 18-29 years in good health. The rearrangement links TRBV20-1 to TRBJ2-1; 12 nucleotides line up with TRBD2. The material sequenced was memory (CD45RO+) T cells sorted from blood. The CDR3 DNA reads as TGCAGTGCTGGGGAGGCTAGCGGGAGGGTAAGCTCCTACAATGAGCAGTTCTTC. It codes for CSAGEASGRVSSYNEQFF.